These 21 T cell receptor beta chains originate from one sample sequenced in a study of long-term antiretroviral therapy in people with HIV. Samples were assayed with immunoSEQ v3.0 at survey level. Some clones are missing from TCRdb's copy, which holds only in-frame ones; the method was immunoSEQ multiplex PCR. The sample has over 20,000 clones, about 88% seen once; the top ten hold around 3.9%. The sequences come from unsorted PBMCs, collected 1.9 years after starting antiretroviral therapy. Receptors were obtained from a woman in her 30s with HIV.

This clone was seen only a few times. The V gene is TRBV5-5, the J gene TRBJ1-2; 10 bases line up with TRBD1. The CDR3 sequence is 15 residues long. With 3 bases clipped from V and 3 bases from J, the junction kept 5 bases outside the gene matches. In germline, CDR1 is SGHKS, CDR2 YYEKEE (reference sequence). The CDR3 DNA is TGTGCCAGCAGCTGGACAGGGGGGTCGGACTATGGCTACACCTTC. Translated, it gives CASSWTGGSDYGYTF.

This sequence joins TRBV5-1 and TRBJ2-1; the D gene is possibly TRBD1 (5 bases). CDR3 length: 15 residues. Germline V CDR1 and CDR2: SGHRS, YFSETQ. Between the trimmed V and J ends, which lost 5 bases and 2 bases, there was a span of 14 bases. CDR3 protein: CASRSGLVTYNEQFF. For the CDR3, the DNA is TGCGCCAGCAGATCAGGGCTAGTAACCTACAATGAGCAGTTCTTC.

In its sample, this clone was seen a few times. The V call is TRBV7-8, the J call TRBJ1-2, with D hard to call. The CDR3 totals 14 residues. The germline CDR1 and CDR2 sequences are SGHVS and FQNEAQ. V lost 5 bases and J lost 2, with 12 bases in between. Written as DNA, the CDR3 is TGTGCCAGCAGCAGACCAGGTTCAAACTATGGCTACACCTTC. Translation gives CASSRPGSNYGYTF.

This clone was detected only a few times. The J gene is TRBJ1-6, the V gene TRBV6-1, with D uncertain. The CDR3 spans 16 residues. The germline V gene has CDR1 MNHNS and CDR2 SASEGT. V gave up 2 bases and J gave up 1 base, with 9 bases separating them. CDR3 residues: CASSERHGSYNSPLHF. The CDR3 nucleotides read TGTGCCAGCAGTGAACGACACGGATCCTATAATTCACCCCTCCACTTT.

This clone was recorded only once. V usage is TRBV30 and J usage is TRBJ1-5; D not resolved. Germline loops: CDR1 GTSNPN, CDR2 SVGIG (reference sequence). The CDR3 extends over 15 amino acids. V was shortened by 3 bases and J by 4 bases, with 16 bases between the two germline ends. The CDR3: CAWSLTEGTNQPQHF. CDR3 in DNA: TGTGCCTGGAGCCTGACGGAGGGAACTAATCAGCCCCAGCATTTT.

The chain recombines TRBV29-1 with TRBJ1-1; D is undetermined. CDR1 is SQVTM and CDR2 is ANQGSEA in the germline V gene. With 8 bases removed from V and 3 bases from J, the gap between germline ends came to 19 bases. This CDR3 has 14 amino acids. The CDR3 sequence is CSIQKAGMHTEAFF. CDR3 in DNA: TGCAGCATACAAAAGGCGGGGATGCACACTGAAGCTTTCTTT.

The rearrangement links TRBV5-5 to TRBJ2-7; D gene ambiguous. This CDR3 is 13 amino acids long. The ends were cut back, 4 bases at V and 1 base at J, with 9 bases in the middle. CDR1 and CDR2 from the germline V gene are SGHKS and YYEKEE (reference sequence). The chain's CDR3 is CASSLRISYEQYV. The CDR3 DNA reads TGTGCCAGCAGCCTGAGAATATCCTACGAGCAGTACGTC.

The chain links TRBV6-5 to TRBJ1-1; 7 bases are a match to TRBD1. CDR1 and CDR2 (germline): MNHEY, SVGAGI. V was pared by 6 bases and J by 5 bases, with 9 bases of the junction left unmatched. This CDR3 has 14 residues. The CDR3 DNA sequence: TGTGCCAGCAGACCAGCCCCAGGGGGGACTGAAGCTTTCTTT. This codes for CASRPAPGGTEAFF.

V is TRBV7-6 and J is TRBJ1-5; D is ambiguous. Trimming pared 1 base from V and 4 bases from J, leaving 5 bases between. There are 13 residues in the CDR3. Germline loops: CDR1 SGHVS, CDR2 FNYEAQ. CDR3 residues: CASSLGENQPQHF. CDR3 sequence (DNA): TGTGCCAGCAGCTTAGGGGAAAATCAGCCCCAGCATTTT.

The chain combines TRBV5-1 with TRBJ2-1; tentatively, D is TRBD2 (5 bases). Trimming took 4 bases from V and 7 from J, leaving 9 bases between them. The CDR3 is 12 residues long. Germline CDR1 reads SGHRS; CDR2 reads YFSETQ. The CDR3 is CASSGERNEQFF. Here the CDR3 DNA reads TGCGCCAGCAGCGGCGAGCGGAATGAGCAGTTCTTC.

V is TRBV4-1 and J is TRBJ1-6, with D perhaps matching TRBD1 (5 bases). Germline assignment: CDR1 MGHRA and CDR2 YSYEKL. The length of the CDR3 is 18 residues. V was clipped by 1 base and J by 0 bases, with 13 bases between them. CDR3 bases: TGCGCCAGCAGCCAAGTTTATGCAGGGAGCTCCTATAATTCACCCCTCCACTTT. This codes for CASSQVYAGSSYNSPLHF.

This rearrangement joins TRBV9 to TRBJ2-2; tentatively, D is TRBD1 or TRBD2 (7 bases each). Germline V gives CDR1 SGDLS, CDR2 YYNGEE. CDR3 length: 15 residues. V lost 4 bases, J lost 4 bases, and 14 bases lay in between. For the CDR3, the DNA is TGTGCCAGCAGCCCAGGGGGGGGCTTCACCGGGGAGCTGTTTTTT. Protein sequence: CASSPGGGFTGELFF.

This sequence joins TRBV15 and TRBJ1-5, with D perhaps TRBD1 (5 bases). V lost 5 bases to trimming and J lost 9 bases, with 20 bases between them. The CDR3 extends over 15 amino acids. Germline V gives CDR1 LNHNV, CDR2 YYDKDF (reference sequence). The CDR3 DNA sequence: TGTGCCACCAGCGGCCCCGGGACTGGGAGTCGGCCCCAGCATTTT. It is translated as CATSGPGTGSRPQHF.

This clone came up once. V is TRBV6-5 and J is TRBJ1-2; 8 positions match TRBD1. With 5 bases clipped from V and 1 base from J, the junction kept 6 bases outside the gene matches. Germline loops: CDR1 MNHEY, CDR2 SVGAGI. This CDR3 is built from 15 residues. The CDR3 loop reads CASSAGQGLNYGYTF. The CDR3 DNA reads as TGTGCCAGCAGTGCTGGACAGGGTCTTAACTATGGCTACACCTTC.

The rearrangement links TRBV28 to TRBJ1-1, with a possible D match to TRBD1 (5 bases). Trimming removed 4 bases at V and 1 base at J, with 19 bases between. This CDR3 has 17 amino acids. CDR1 is MDHEN and CDR2 is SYDVKM in the germline V gene. In DNA, the CDR3 is TGTGCCAGCAGTTCTCCCGAATGGACAAAATCGAACACTGAAGCTTTCTTT. Encoded protein: CASSSPEWTKSNTEAFF.

The gene calls are TRBV10-2 and TRBJ2-6; no clear D. This CDR3 is 16 amino acids long. Germline assignment: CDR1 WSHSY and CDR2 SAAADI. V lost 5 bases, J lost 0 bases, and 11 bases lay in between. CDR3 residues: CASSPKGISGANVLTF. CDR3 in DNA: TGCGCCAGCAGTCCAAAGGGCATCTCTGGGGCCAACGTCCTGACTTTC.

The chain employs TRBV19 and TRBJ2-2; no clear D gene. Looked up from germline, CDR1 is LNHDA and CDR2 is SQIVND (reference sequence). The CDR3 loop spans 15 amino acids. Trimming removed 4 bases from V and 1 base from J, with 10 bases in between. The CDR3 coding sequence is TGTGCCAGTAGTAATGGCTTTAAGAACACCGGGGAGCTGTTTTTT. As protein: CASSNGFKNTGELFF.

This chain uses TRBV5-6 with TRBJ1-4; 8 bases agree with TRBD1. This CDR3 has 14 residues. From germline, CDR1 is SGHDT and CDR2 YYEEEE. The junction had 10 bases not matched to a gene; V was cut back by 4 bases and J by 11 bases. The CDR3 bases are TGTGCCAGCAGCGTCCGGGACAGGCTCGGCAAACTGTTTTTT. Translation gives CASSVRDRLGKLFF.

The V call is TRBV9, the J call TRBJ2-5, with D maybe TRBD1 (6 bases). V dropped 4 bases and J dropped 1 base, with 11 bases sitting between them. The germline CDR1 and CDR2 sequences are SGDLS and YYNGEE. The CDR3 covers 14 residues. The CDR3 sequence: CASSLGTSQETQYF. CDR3 sequence (DNA): TGTGCCAGCAGCCTCGGGACAAGCCAAGAGACCCAGTACTTC.

The chain uses TRBV7-8 and TRBJ1-1, with D possibly being TRBD1 (5 bases). Trimming took off 2 bases at V and 0 bases at J, with 10 bases between the two ends. The length of the CDR3 is 15 residues. Germline CDR1 SGHVS, CDR2 FQNEAQ. CDR3 sequence (DNA): TGTGCCAGCAGCTTAAGAACAGGAGTGAACACTGAAGCTTTCTTT. Its protein product is CASSLRTGVNTEAFF.

The CDR3, as DNA: TGTGCCTGGAGTTTCCGGGGGGACGAAGCTTTCTTT. It specifies CAWSFRGDEAFF. The rearrangement links TRBV30 to TRBJ1-1, with TRBD1 as a possible D gene (5 bases). The CDR3 length is 12 residues. Trimming removed 2 bases at V and 8 bases at J, with 12 bases between. Germline assignment: CDR1 GTSNPN and CDR2 SVGIG (reference sequence).